A single sample is the source of the 27 T cell receptor beta chains below, sequenced in a study of PD-1 blockade in classical Hodgkin lymphoma. All the patients suffered relapse after autologous stem cell transplantation, and brentuximab vedotin exposure differed. TCRdb keeps only in-frame clones here, not all; method: immunoSEQ multiplex PCR. The table lists 40,000 to 45,000 clones, approximately 71% of them singletons. Specimen: peripheral blood mononuclear cells (PBMCs), collected at baseline. These receptors all come from a human donor with classical Hodgkin lymphoma.

This chain joins TRBV7-2 and TRBJ2-1, with 7 positions matching TRBD1. Germline CDR1 SGHTA, CDR2 FQGNSA. With 6 bases clipped from V and 3 bases from J, the junction kept 8 bases outside the gene matches. The CDR3 runs 15 residues. CDR3 residues: CASSLNRGYYNEQFF. In nucleotides, the CDR3 is TGTGCCAGCAGTCTAAACAGGGGATACTACAATGAGCAGTTCTTC.

This chain joins TRBV4-1 and TRBJ2-7; D gene unclear. The germline gives CDR1 MGHRA, CDR2 YSYEKL. The CDR3 spans 15 residues. The germline V and J ends were trimmed by 0 bases and 2 bases, with 11 bases remaining between them. As DNA, the CDR3 is TGCGCCAGCAGCCAAGATTGGGTCTCCCCCTACGAGCAGTACTTC. It yields the protein CASSQDWVSPYEQYF.

This clone was seen more than once but under ten times. The chain links TRBV27 to TRBJ1-5; 7 bases line up with TRBD1. CDR3 length equals 14 residues. After removal of 6 bases from V and 3 bases from J, the junction contained 5 bases not matched to a gene. Germline assignment: CDR1 MNHEY and CDR2 SMNVEV (reference sequence). The DNA for the CDR3 is TGTGCCAGCAGGCCGGGACAGTTCAATCAGCCCCAGCATTTT. Translating gives CASRPGQFNQPQHF.

This sequence joins TRBV7-9 and TRBJ2-7; D is perhaps TRBD1 (5 bases). The germline V gene encodes CDR1 SEHNR and CDR2 FQNEAQ (reference sequence). The CDR3 loop spans 14 amino acids. Trimming shortened V by 3 bases and J by 5 bases, and 14 bases separated the two germline ends. The CDR3 DNA is TGTGCCAGCAGCTTGGGGCAGGGCTTCCACGAGCAGTACTTC. Its translation: CASSLGQGFHEQYF. The variable domain in full, completed from reference TRBV7-9 and TRBJ2-7, reads DTGVSQNPRHKITKRGQNVTFRCDPISEHNRLYWYRQTLGQGPEFLTYFQNEAQLEKSRLLSDRFSAERPKGSFSTLEIQRTEQGDSAMYLCASSLGQGFHEQYFGPGTRLTVT.

The chain couples TRBV6-5 to TRBJ2-5, with TRBD2 matching over 11 bases. CDR1 and CDR2 from the germline V gene are MNHEY and SVGAGI. The CDR3 runs 15 residues. J gave up 1 base and V 5 bases, and 3 bases lay outside the gene matches. The CDR3: CASSLAGGLQETQYF. The CDR3 DNA sequence: TGTGCCAGCAGTCTAGCGGGGGGCCTCCAAGAGACCCAGTACTTC.

V and J are TRBV10-3 and TRBJ1-3; TRBD1 is a possible D gene (6 bases). The CDR3 contains 15 residues. Between the trimmed V and J ends, which lost 7 bases and 4 bases, there was a span of 17 bases. Germline CDR1 reads ENHRY; CDR2 reads SYGVKD. DNA for the CDR3: TGTGCCATCATGCCAGGGGATAGTGCCGGAAACACCATATATTTT. Translated, it gives CAIMPGDSAGNTIYF.

CDR3 region: CASRTQGRYNSPLHF. The CDR3 DNA is TGTGCCAGCAGGACCCAGGGTCGGTATAATTCACCCCTCCACTTT. The chain combines TRBV27 with TRBJ1-6; D possibly corresponds to TRBD1 (5 bases). V was pared by 6 bases and J by 4 bases, with 13 bases between. CDR1 and CDR2 from the germline V gene are MNHEY and SMNVEV (reference sequence). CDR3 length: 15 amino acids.

This CDR3 is CASSARDRANEQYF. The CDR3, as DNA: TGTGCCAGCAGTGCCCGGGACAGGGCAAACGAGCAGTACTTC. The genes are TRBV6-1 and TRBJ2-7; TRBD1 aligns across 9 bases. The germline gives CDR1 MNHNS, CDR2 SASEGT. Trimming took 4 bases from V and 5 from J; bases not matched to a gene: 6. The CDR3 covers 14 residues.

The chain combines TRBV4-1 with TRBJ1-1; D is unresolved. CDR1 and CDR2 from the germline V gene are MGHRA and YSYEKL. V lost 5 bases and J lost 3, with 13 bases in between. The CDR3 totals 14 residues. The CDR3 protein is CASSFGVMDTEAFF. Written as DNA, the CDR3 is TGCGCCAGCAGCTTTGGGGTTATGGACACTGAAGCTTTCTTT.

This clone was recorded only once. The chain carries TRBV6-1 and TRBJ1-1; D might be TRBD1 (5 bases). The germline V gene has CDR1 MNHNS and CDR2 SASEGT. This CDR3 is built from 16 residues. V was cut by 2 bases and J by 1 base, with 14 bases left in between. The CDR3 loop is CASSEPWLGANTEAFF. DNA for the CDR3: TGTGCCAGCAGTGAACCGTGGTTAGGGGCGAACACTGAAGCTTTCTTT.

The chain links TRBV9 to TRBJ1-2; D is unresolved. The germline V gene encodes CDR1 SGDLS and CDR2 YYNGEE. The CDR3 runs to 13 residues. Trimming left V 0 bases short and J 6 bases short, with 9 bases between. CDR3 DNA: TGTGCCAGCAGCGTAGGAGAGAGGGATGGCTACACCTTC. Its translation: CASSVGERDGYTF.

This clone was picked up a small number of times. The V and J genes are TRBV13 and TRBJ1-2; possibly TRBD1 for D (5 bases). The CDR3 length is 14 residues. Germline V gene sequence: CDR1 PRHDT, CDR2 FYEKMQ (reference sequence). The V end lost 5 bases, the J end lost 3 bases, and 13 bases lay between the germline ends. CDR3 in amino acids: CASSQRGRDYGYTF. The CDR3 nucleotides are TGTGCCAGCAGCCAAAGGGGCAGGGACTATGGCTACACCTTC.

The chain combines TRBV9 with TRBJ2-1, with 10 bases identical to TRBD2. Germline V gives CDR1 SGDLS, CDR2 YYNGEE. V shed 4 bases, J shed 2 bases, and the junction held 3 bases outside the gene matches. The CDR3 is made up of 15 amino acids. The CDR3 DNA reads as TGTGCCAGCAGCTTGAGCGGGAGGGCCTACAATGAGCAGTTCTTC. Translated, it gives CASSLSGRAYNEQFF.

The chain employs TRBV7-8 and TRBJ2-5; TRBD1 aligns across 7 bases. This CDR3 has 16 residues. Germline trimming cut 5 bases from V and 2 bases from J; bases unmatched to any gene: 11. Germline assignment: CDR1 SGHVS and CDR2 FQNEAQ. The CDR3 reads CASSPIYRGQQETQYF. The CDR3 DNA reads TGTGCCAGCAGCCCGATCTACCGGGGACAGCAAGAGACCCAGTACTTC.

At least ten counts were recorded for this clone. This sample includes further DNA sequences coding for the same CDR3. The chain joins TRBV27 to TRBJ1-4; 9 bases line up with TRBD1. After removal of 5 bases from V and 7 bases from J, the junction contained 2 bases not matched to a gene. This CDR3 has 13 residues. Germline values: CDR1 MNHEY, CDR2 SMNVEV (reference sequence). The CDR3 DNA reads TGTGCCAGCAGTGGGACAGGGTCTGAAAAACTGTTTTTT. Translating it yields CASSGTGSEKLFF.

As to this clone: One junction end disagrees with the germline gene, perhaps due to a read error. The CDR3 DNA reads TGTGCTAGCAGCTTAGAAGGACGATCCAATGAGCAGTTCTTC. Translating it yields CASSLEGRSNEQFF. The chain links TRBV7-7 to TRBJ2-1; D unclear. Germline values: CDR1 SSHAT, CDR2 FNYEAQ (reference sequence). The CDR3 has 14 residues.

This clone turned up a few times. The chain employs TRBV4-2 and TRBJ2-7, with 8 positions matching TRBD1. Germline loops: CDR1 LGHNA, CDR2 YNFKEQ. This CDR3 is built from 15 residues. Unmatched junction bases numbered 4, after V lost 1 base and J lost 2 bases. CDR3 protein: CASSQASTGAYEQYF. In DNA, the CDR3 is TGTGCCAGCAGCCAAGCCTCGACAGGGGCCTACGAGCAGTACTTC.

This chain uses TRBV28 with TRBJ2-1; D may be TRBD1 or TRBD2 (6 bases each). From germline, CDR1 is MDHEN and CDR2 SYDVKM. This CDR3 is 17 amino acids long. V was shortened by 10 bases and J by 4 bases, with 26 bases between the two germline ends. CDR3 coding DNA: TGTGCCACCGAGGAGGGGGGCCTGACAGAGATTTACAATGAGCAGTTCTTC. Protein sequence: CATEEGGLTEIYNEQFF.

This sequence joins TRBV9 and TRBJ2-3; TRBD2 might be the D (5 bases). Germline assignment: CDR1 SGDLS and CDR2 YYNGEE. V shed 2 bases and J shed 5 bases, with 12 bases lying between them. The CDR3 extends over 14 amino acids. CDR3 residues: CASSVVGAVDTQYF. The CDR3 region has the DNA TGTGCCAGCAGCGTTGTGGGAGCGGTAGATACGCAGTATTTT.

The gene calls are TRBV12-5 and TRBJ1-1; possible D gene TRBD1, 6 bases. V was pared by 0 bases and J by 2 bases, with 16 bases between. The CDR3 is 17 amino acids. Germline V CDR1 and CDR2: LGHNT, FRNRAP. DNA for the CDR3: TGTGCTAGTGGTTTGGTGGTTCCGGGGGGCCTTAACACTGAAGCTTTCTTT. Its protein is CASGLVVPGGLNTEAFF.

The chain recombines TRBV28 with TRBJ2-7, with TRBD1 matching over 7 bases. There are 16 residues in the CDR3. With 1 base clipped from V and 5 bases from J, the junction kept 11 bases outside the gene matches. Germline V gives CDR1 MDHEN, CDR2 SYDVKM. CDR3 in DNA: TGTGCCAGCAGTTTATATAGTGTAGGGGGCCGGGACGAGCAGTACTTC. Translated: CASSLYSVGGRDEQYF.

A few counts support this clone. The DNA of the CDR3 is TGTGCCAGCAGTCTTACAGAACTAAATCAGCCCCAGCATTTT. Amino acid sequence: CASSLTELNQPQHF. The rearrangement uses TRBV28 and TRBJ1-5; the D is unclear. Trimming pared 5 bases from V and 4 bases from J, leaving 12 bases between. CDR3 size: 14 residues. From germline, CDR1 is MDHEN and CDR2 SYDVKM.

Relative to its sample, this clone is medium-sized. J is TRBJ2-1 and V is TRBV6-5, with D uncertain. Germline-derived CDR1 and CDR2 are MNHEY and SVGAGI. V lost 7 bases and J 10 bases, leaving 11 bases between the germline ends. The CDR3 loop spans 11 amino acids. The CDR3 protein is CASMTNTEQFF. The DNA of the CDR3 is TGTGCCAGCATGACGAATACCGAGCAGTTCTTC.

This clone has only a few counts. This chain uses TRBV23-1 with TRBJ1-5; 8 nucleotides align to TRBD1. TRBV23-1 is treated as an ORF (open reading frame) with a function not yet certain. CDR3 length: 17 residues. Trimming at V came to 5 bases and at J to 2 bases, leaving 11 bases not matched to a gene. The CDR3 coding sequence is TGCGCCAGCAGTTTACGCAGGACAGGGTGGTGCAATCAGCCCCAGCATTTT. It specifies CASSLRRTGWCNQPQHF.

The gene calls are TRBV27 and TRBJ1-4, with TRBD1 matching 8 bases. With V trimmed by 8 bases and J by 5 bases, 4 bases remained unmatched. Germline V gene sequence: CDR1 MNHEY, CDR2 SMNVEV (reference sequence). The CDR3 loop spans 13 amino acids. CDR3 region: CASRTGSNEKLFF. CDR3 bases: TGTGCCAGCCGGACAGGGTCCAATGAAAAACTGTTTTTT. Full variable domain (outside the CDR3, taken from reference TRBV27 and TRBJ1-4): EAQVTQNPRYLITVTGKKLTVTCSQNMNHEYMSWYRQDPGLGLRQIYYSMNVEVTDKGDVPEGYKVSRKEKRNFPLILESPSPNQTSLYFCASRTGSNEKLFFGSGTQLSVL.

This clone was detected a few times. Different DNA sequences within this sample yield the same CDR3. The chain recombines TRBV6-5 with TRBJ1-1, with D unclear. Germline CDR1 is MNHEY and CDR2 is SVGAGI. CDR3 size: 13 residues. V lost 0 bases to trimming and J lost 1 base, with 3 bases between them. CDR3 nucleotide sequence: TGTGCCAGCAGTTACTCTCAGAACACTGAAGCTTTCTTT. It specifies CASSYSQNTEAFF.

The gene calls are TRBV5-6 and TRBJ2-7; D is ambiguous. V gave up 0 bases and J gave up 0 bases, with 13 bases separating them. This CDR3 has 16 amino acids. The germline CDR1 and CDR2 sequences are SGHDT and YYEEEE. The CDR3 sequence is CASSLEGIGISYEQYF. The CDR3 nucleotides read TGTGCCAGCAGCTTGGAAGGCATTGGCATCTCCTACGAGCAGTACTTC.